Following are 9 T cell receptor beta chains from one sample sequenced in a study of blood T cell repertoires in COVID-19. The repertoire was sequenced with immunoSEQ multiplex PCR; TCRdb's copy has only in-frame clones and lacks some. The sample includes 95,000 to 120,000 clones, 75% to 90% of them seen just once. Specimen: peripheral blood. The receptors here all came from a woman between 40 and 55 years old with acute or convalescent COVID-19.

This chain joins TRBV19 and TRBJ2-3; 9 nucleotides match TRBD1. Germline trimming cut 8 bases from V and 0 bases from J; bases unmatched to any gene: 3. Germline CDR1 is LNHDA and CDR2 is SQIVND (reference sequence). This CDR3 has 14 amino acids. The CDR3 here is CASAGTGSTDTQYF. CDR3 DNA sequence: TGTGCCAGTGCCGGGACAGGGAGCACAGATACGCAGTATTTT.

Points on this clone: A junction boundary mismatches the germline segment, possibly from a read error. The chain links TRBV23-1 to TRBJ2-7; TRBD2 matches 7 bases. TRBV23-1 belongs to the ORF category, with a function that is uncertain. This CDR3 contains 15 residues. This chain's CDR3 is CASSSMTREEDEQCF. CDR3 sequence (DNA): TGCGCCAGCAGCTCTATGACTCGGGAGGAGGACGAGCAGTGCTTC.

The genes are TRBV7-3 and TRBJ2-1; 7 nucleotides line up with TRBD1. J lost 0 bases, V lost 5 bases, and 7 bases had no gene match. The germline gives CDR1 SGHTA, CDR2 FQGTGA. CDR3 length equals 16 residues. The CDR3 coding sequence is TGTGCCAGCAGCCCGGAGACAGGGAGCTCCTACAATGAGCAGTTCTTC. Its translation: CASSPETGSSYNEQFF. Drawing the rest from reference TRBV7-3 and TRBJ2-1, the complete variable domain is GAGVSQTPSNKVTEKGKYVELRCDPISGHTALYWYRQSLGQGPEFLIYFQGTGAADDSGLPNDRFFAVRPEGSVSTLKIQRTERGDSAVYLCASSPETGSSYNEQFFGPGTRLTVL.

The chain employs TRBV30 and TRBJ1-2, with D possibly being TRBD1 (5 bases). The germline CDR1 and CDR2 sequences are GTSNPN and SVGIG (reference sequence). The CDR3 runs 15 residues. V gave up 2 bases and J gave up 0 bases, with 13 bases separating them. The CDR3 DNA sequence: TGTGCCTGGAGTTTTGGAGGGACTCCTAACTATGGCTACACCTTC. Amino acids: CAWSFGGTPNYGYTF.

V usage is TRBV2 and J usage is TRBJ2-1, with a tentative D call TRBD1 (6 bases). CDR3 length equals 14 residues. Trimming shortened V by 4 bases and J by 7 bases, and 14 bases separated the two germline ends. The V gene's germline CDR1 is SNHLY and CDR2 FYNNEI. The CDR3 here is CASSASQGTNEQFF. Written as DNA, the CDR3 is TGTGCCAGCAGTGCTAGCCAGGGGACAAATGAGCAGTTCTTC. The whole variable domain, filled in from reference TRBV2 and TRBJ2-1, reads EPEVTQTPSHQVTQMGQEVILRCVPISNHLYFYWYRQILGQKVEFLVSFYNNEISEKSEIFDDQFSVERPDGSNFTLKIRSTKLEDSAMYFCASSASQGTNEQFFGPGTRLTVL.

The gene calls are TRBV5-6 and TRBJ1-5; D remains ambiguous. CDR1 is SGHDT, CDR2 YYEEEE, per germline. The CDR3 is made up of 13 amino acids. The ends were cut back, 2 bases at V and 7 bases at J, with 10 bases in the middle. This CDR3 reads CASSFLRGQPQHF. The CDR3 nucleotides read TGTGCCAGCAGCTTTCTCCGGGGACAGCCCCAGCATTTT.

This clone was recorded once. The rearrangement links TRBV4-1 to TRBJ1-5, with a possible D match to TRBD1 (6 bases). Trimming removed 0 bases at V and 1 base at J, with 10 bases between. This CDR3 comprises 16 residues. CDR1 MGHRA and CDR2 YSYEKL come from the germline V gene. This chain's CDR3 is CASSQEGAWSNQPQHF. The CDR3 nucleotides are TGCGCCAGCAGCCAAGAGGGGGCGTGGAGCAATCAGCCCCAGCATTTT.

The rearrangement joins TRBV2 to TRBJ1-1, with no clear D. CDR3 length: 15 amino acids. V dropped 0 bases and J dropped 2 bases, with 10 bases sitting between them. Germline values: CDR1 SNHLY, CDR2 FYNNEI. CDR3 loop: CASSEALSVNTEAFF. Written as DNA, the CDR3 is TGTGCCAGCAGTGAAGCGCTTTCGGTAAACACTGAAGCTTTCTTT. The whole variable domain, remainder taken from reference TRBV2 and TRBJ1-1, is EPEVTQTPSHQVTQMGQEVILRCVPISNHLYFYWYRQILGQKVEFLVSFYNNEISEKSEIFDDQFSVERPDGSNFTLKIRSTKLEDSAMYFCASSEALSVNTEAFFGQGTRLTVV.

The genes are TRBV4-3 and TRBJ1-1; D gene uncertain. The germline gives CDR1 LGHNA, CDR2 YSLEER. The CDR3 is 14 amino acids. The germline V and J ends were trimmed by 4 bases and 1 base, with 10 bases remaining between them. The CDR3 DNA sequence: TGCGCCAGCAGCCTCGACGCGGCGAACACTGAAGCTTTCTTT. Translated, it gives CASSLDAANTEAFF.